Listed below are T cell receptor beta chains from one sample, sequenced in a study of blood T cell repertoires in COVID-19. The protocol was immunoSEQ multiplex PCR, while the TCRdb copy is restricted to in-frame clones and leaves out a portion. The data show approximately 180,000 clones, approximately 88% seen once. The sequenced sample consisted of peripheral blood. The source is a woman in her forties with COVID-19, enrolled during active disease. Each CDR3 is given with its conserved first and last residue. D genes are given only for firm matches. Only some rows state a clone size, as once, few, many or a class for expanded clones.

J gene | D gene | clone size | V gene | CDR3 protein | CDR3 DNA
TRBJ1-2 | NA | NA | TRBV14 | CASSQDLAPDPGGGYTF | TGTGCCAGCAGCCAAGATCTGGCCCCGGATCCCGGCGGTGGCTACACCTTC
TRBJ2-5 | TRBD1 | NA | TRBV24-1 | CATSEGTGGWETQYF | TGTGCCACCAGTGAAGGGACAGGGGGATGGGAGACCCAGTACTTC
TRBJ2-4 | NA | NA | TRBV14 | CASSQLVSENIQYF | TGTGCCAGCAGCCAATTGGTCAGCGAAAACATTCAGTACTTC
TRBJ1-5 | NA | NA | TRBV19 | CASSPSQATGNQPQHF | TGTGCCAGTAGTCCCTCTCAAGCGACGGGAAATCAGCCCCAGCATTTT
TRBJ1-4 | NA | NA | TRBV27 | CASSPRQAPNEKLFF | TGTGCCAGCAGTCCCAGACAGGCTCCTAATGAAAAACTGTTTTTT
TRBJ2-3 | NA | NA | TRBV25-1 | CASSEFQKHTTDTQYF | TGTGCCAGCAGTGAATTTCAAAAACACACAACAGATACGCAGTATTTT
TRBJ1-1 | NA | NA | TRBV6-5 | CASGGPVPEAFF | TGTGCCAGCGGCGGCCCCGTGCCTGAAGCTTTCTTT
TRBJ2-7 | TRBD2 | NA | TRBV19 | CASSIAGRSPYEQYF | TGTGCCAGTAGTATAGCCGGGAGGTCCCCCTACGAGCAGTACTTC
TRBJ1-1 | NA | NA | TRBV6-5 | CASISGGGPREAFF | TGTGCCAGCATTTCCGGCGGTGGCCCCCGTGAAGCTTTCTTT
TRBJ2-5 | NA | NA | TRBV28 | CASSFLEGGHQETQYF | TGTGCCAGCAGTTTCCTTGAAGGGGGACACCAAGAGACCCAGTACTTC
TRBJ2-7 | TRBD1 | NA | TRBV5-1 | CASSLVIGQGREQYF | TGCGCCAGCAGCTTGGTCATAGGACAGGGTCGCGAGCAGTACTTC
TRBJ2-7 | NA | NA | TRBV29-1 | CSVEGLAAHSYEQYF | TGCAGCGTTGAAGGTTTAGCCGCACACTCCTACGAGCAGTACTTC
TRBJ1-2 | TRBD1 | NA | TRBV28 | CASRTGPLGYTF | TGTGCCAGTCGGACAGGGCCTCTAGGCTACACCTTC
TRBJ2-5 | NA | NA | TRBV5-1 | CASSSEDSPWFATQYF | TGCGCCAGCAGCTCGGAAGACAGCCCCTGGTTTGCGACCCAGTACTTC
TRBJ2-7 | NA | many | TRBV7-2 | CASSPRLPWEQYF | TGTGCCAGCAGCCCGAGGTTGCCCTGGGAGCAGTACTTC
TRBJ1-5 | TRBD1 | NA | TRBV2 | CASSDRGLDQPQHF | TGTGCCAGCAGTGATAGGGGGCTGGATCAGCCCCAGCATTTT
TRBJ1-1 | TRBD1 | NA | TRBV6-4 | CASRGTGKTEAFF | TGTGCCAGCAGAGGGACAGGAAAGACTGAAGCTTTCTTT
TRBJ1-4 | TRBD1 | NA | TRBV6-1 | CASSELRTGGEKLFF | TGTGCCAGCAGTGAACTTAGGACAGGGGGCGAAAAACTGTTTTTT
TRBJ2-7 | TRBD1 | once | TRBV3-1/TRBV3-2 | CASSQPSGTGPSYEQYF | TGTGCCAGCAGCCAACCTTCCGGGACAGGGCCCTCCTACGAGCAGTACTTC
TRBJ1-1 | NA | NA | TRBV27 | CASSPPGHLGEAFF | TGTGCCAGCAGTCCCCCAGGACACCTGGGTGAAGCTTTCTTT
TRBJ1-3 | NA | NA | TRBV7-2 | CASSFVRSGNTIYF | TGTGCCAGCAGCTTTGTTAGATCTGGAAACACCATATATTTT
TRBJ2-7 | TRBD2 | NA | TRBV7-8 | CASSLGGGAEQYF | TGTGCCAGCAGCTTAGGGGGAGGGGCCGAGCAGTACTTC
TRBJ2-3 | NA | NA | TRBV7-3 | CASSVLSTDTQYF | TGTGCCAGCAGCGTACTTAGCACAGATACGCAGTATTTT
TRBJ2-1 | TRBD2 | NA | TRBV4-1 | CASSIFGTSGYNEQFF | TGCGCCAGCAGCATTTTCGGGACTAGCGGTTACAATGAGCAGTTCTTC
TRBJ2-3 | NA | NA | TRBV29-1 | CSVAGVFTDTQYF | TGCAGCGTTGCGGGGGTCTTCACAGATACGCAGTATTTT
TRBJ2-3 | TRBD2 | NA | TRBV6-4 | CASSPGLGGTQYF | TGTGCCAGCAGCCCCGGACTAGGTGGAACGCAGTATTTT
TRBJ1-5 | NA | NA | TRBV2 | CASSEGGRRVNQPQHF | TGTGCCAGCAGTGAAGGGGGCCGCAGAGTCAATCAGCCCCAGCATTTT
TRBJ2-2 | TRBD1 | NA | TRBV28 | CASSTSGTGRTGELFF | TGTGCCAGCAGCACCTCCGGGACAGGGCGGACCGGGGAGCTGTTTTTT
TRBJ1-2 | NA | once | TRBV28 | CASSLGGARGYTF | TGTGCCAGCAGTTTAGGGGGGGCGCGGGGCTACACCTTC
TRBJ1-5 | NA | NA | TRBV28 | CASSTHGSLNQPQHF | TGTGCCAGCAGTACCCACGGGTCCCTCAATCAGCCCCAGCATTTT
TRBJ1-1 | NA | NA | TRBV18 | CASSPDTNTEAFF | TGTGCCAGCTCACCGGACACGAACACTGAAGCTTTCTTT
TRBJ2-7 | TRBD1 | NA | TRBV5-1 | CASSLGETGLQYF | TGCGCCAGCAGCTTGGGGGAGACAGGGTTGCAGTACTTC
TRBJ1-2 | NA | few | TRBV7-9 | CASSTVPGGDGYTF | TGTGCCAGCAGCACGGTACCGGGGGGAGATGGCTACACCTTC
TRBJ2-5 | NA | NA | TRBV19 | CASSQGRETQYF | TGTGCCAGTAGCCAGGGAAGGGAGACCCAGTACTTC
TRBJ1-5 | NA | NA | TRBV18 | CASSNGAGGLQPQHF | TGTGCCAGCTCCAACGGGGCTGGGGGCTTACAGCCCCAGCATTTT
TRBJ2-7 | TRBD2 | NA | TRBV5-1 | CASSVGLAAYEQYF | TGCGCCAGCAGCGTGGGACTAGCGGCCTACGAGCAGTACTTC
TRBJ1-5 | TRBD1 | NA | TRBV11-1 | CASSLAGTENQPQHF | TGTGCCAGCAGCTTAGCCGGGACAGAAAATCAGCCCCAGCATTTT
TRBJ1-3 | NA | NA | TRBV6-1 | CASSEANGGYGNTIYF | TGTGCCAGCAGTGAAGCCAACGGAGGTTATGGAAACACCATATATTTT
TRBJ1-2 | NA | NA | TRBV27 | CASSSQNSAGKYGYTF | TGTGCCAGCAGTTCCCAGAATTCCGCGGGGAAATATGGCTACACCTTC
TRBJ1-2 | NA | NA | TRBV27 | CASSFRGRSYGYTF | TGTGCCAGCAGTTTCAGGGGAAGGTCCTATGGCTACACCTTC
TRBJ2-2 | NA | NA | TRBV28 | CASRKGTGELFF | TGTGCCAGCAGGAAGGGGACCGGGGAGCTGTTTTTT
TRBJ1-6 | TRBD1 | NA | TRBV5-1 | CASSPDRGFSPLHF | TGCGCCAGCAGCCCCGACAGGGGGTTTTCACCCCTCCACTTT
TRBJ1-4 | NA | NA | TRBV7-9 | CASSFGSGRTNEKLFF | TGTGCCAGCAGCTTTGGATCAGGGAGGACTAATGAAAAACTGTTTTTT
TRBJ2-7 | NA | once | TRBV9 | CASSVALTSLSYEQYF | TGTGCCAGCAGCGTAGCTCTAACTAGCTTATCCTACGAGCAGTACTTC
TRBJ2-7 | NA | NA | TRBV10-1 | CASSPHRSLSYEQYF | TGCGCCAGCAGTCCTCACAGGTCCCTCTCCTACGAGCAGTACTTC
TRBJ1-2 | NA | NA | TRBV3-1/TRBV3-2 | CASSQDGIRGYTF | TGTGCCAGCAGCCAAGATGGTATCAGAGGCTACACCTTC
TRBJ2-5 | NA | NA | TRBV21-1 | CATPPVAVQGCETQYF | TGTGCCACCCCCCCCGTGGCGGTTCAGGGATGTGAGACCCAGTACTTC
TRBJ2-1 | TRBD2 | NA | TRBV6-4 | CASSGLAGAYNEQFF | TGTGCCAGCAGTGGACTAGCGGGAGCCTACAATGAGCAGTTCTTC
TRBJ1-1 | NA | few | TRBV5-4 | CASSHTLRAINTEAFF | TGTGCCAGCAGCCATACTTTGAGGGCCATAAACACTGAAGCTTTCTTT
TRBJ2-7 | TRBD1 | once | TRBV10-1 | CASTIYRGVGYEQYF | TGCGCCAGTACAATTTACAGGGGCGTGGGCTACGAGCAGTACTTC
TRBJ2-1 | NA | NA | TRBV9 | CASSVLADEQFF | TGTGCCAGCAGCGTTCTAGCCGATGAGCAGTTCTTC
TRBJ1-4 | NA | NA | TRBV6-5 | CASSYGQLNEKLFF | TGTGCCAGCAGTTACGGGCAGTTAAATGAAAAACTGTTTTTT
TRBJ1-5 | NA | NA | TRBV11-3 | CASSLLRGISNQPQHF | TGTGCCAGCAGCTTATTAAGGGGTATAAGCAATCAGCCCCAGCATTTT
TRBJ2-2 | NA | NA | TRBV5-1 | CASSQGTGELFF | TGCGCCAGCAGTCAGGGTACCGGGGAGCTGTTTTTT
TRBJ2-3 | NA | NA | TRBV5-5 | CASMGTLASTDTQYF | TGTGCCAGCATGGGGACTCTAGCTAGCACAGATACGCAGTATTTT
TRBJ1-1 | NA | NA | TRBV12-5 | CASEVGIGDTEAFF | TGTGCTAGCGAGGTGGGAATAGGGGATACTGAAGCTTTCTTT
TRBJ1-5 | TRBD1 | NA | TRBV6-5 | CASSYSTGVDQPQHF | TGTGCCAGCAGTTACTCGACAGGGGTTGATCAGCCCCAGCATTTT
TRBJ1-6 | NA | NA | TRBV27 | CASSPRRVTYNSPLHF | TGTGCCAGCAGTCCCAGGAGGGTAACCTATAATTCACCCCTCCACTTT